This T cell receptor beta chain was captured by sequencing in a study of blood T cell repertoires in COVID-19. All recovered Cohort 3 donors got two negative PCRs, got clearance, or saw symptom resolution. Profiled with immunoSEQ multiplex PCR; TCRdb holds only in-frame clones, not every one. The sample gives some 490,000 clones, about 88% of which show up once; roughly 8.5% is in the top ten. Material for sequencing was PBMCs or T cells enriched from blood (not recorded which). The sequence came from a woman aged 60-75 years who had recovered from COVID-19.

The CDR3 DNA sequence: TGTGCCAGCTTGGCGGGAAACTCACCCCTCCACTTT. It encodes CASLAGNSPLHF. This chain uses TRBV28 with TRBJ1-6; D call uncertain. This CDR3 contains 12 residues. Germline V CDR1 and CDR2: MDHEN, SYDVKM. V was cut by 8 bases and J by 10 bases, with 12 bases left in between.